Below, 30 T cell receptor beta chains from the same sample are listed, as sequenced in a study of tumor and adjacent non-tumor tissue in lung cancer (dated by TCRdb to between 2018 and 2020). The receptor library was made with multiplex PCR. Sequenced on an Illumina HiSeq 2500. TCRbeta libraries were constructed through three rounds of nested PCR with primers (Table S4) according to protocols adapted from ARM-PCR. TCRdb took the public reads, trimmed them with fastp at Q25, ran MiXCR for clone calling and kept in-frame beta chains. Here each entry gathers all rows of one CDR3 protein and keeps the most common genes and DNA. Across this sample there are over 100,000 distinct CDR3 sequences, with 75% seen only once. The top ten clonotypes cover around 37% of the sample. RNA was extracted from bulk unsorted tissue and checked for quality with a NanoDrop ND-1000 and an Agilent 2100. Specimen: lung tumor tissue. Receptors were obtained from a woman aged 60 to 75 with non-small cell lung cancer.

The chain couples TRBV6-2 or TRBV6-3 to TRBJ2-5; no clear D gene. V was shortened by 7 bases and J by 9 bases, with 15 bases between the two germline ends. The germline gives CDR1 MNHEY, CDR2 SVGEGT. This CDR3 is built from 12 residues. The CDR3 protein is CASISRETSQYF. CDR3 DNA: TGTGCCAGCATTTCCCGAGAGACGTCCCAGTACTTC.

This clonotype was picked up many times. This chain links TRBV30 with TRBJ2-6; no firm D call. The V end was cut by 4 bases, the J end by 0 bases, with 4 bases between. Germline loops: CDR1 GTSNPN, CDR2 SVGIG (reference sequence). The CDR3 is made up of 13 amino acids. The CDR3 reads CAWMTSGANVLTF. The CDR3 DNA follows: TGTGCCTGGATGACCTCTGGGGCCAACGTCCTGACTTTC.

There are a few counts of this clonotype. The rearrangement links TRBV12-3 or TRBV12-4 to TRBJ1-5, with 9 bases fitting TRBD1. Germline trimming cut 5 bases from V and 6 bases from J; bases unmatched to any gene: 8. The CDR3 is made up of 15 amino acids. This CDR3 is CASSSTGGVGQPQHF. CDR3 nucleotides: TGTGCCAGCAGTAGCACAGGGGGCGTGGGTCAGCCCCAGCATTTT.

Comment on this clonotype: The junction differs from germline at one of its ends, possibly a read error. The genes are TRBV4-2 and TRBJ2-2, with D possibly being TRBD1 or TRBD2 (5 bases each). This CDR3 region has 16 residues. Germline CDR1 and CDR2: LGHNA and YNFKEQ. The DNA for the CDR3 is TGTGCCAGCAGCCAATTTCAGGGAGTAGGCACCGGGGAGCTCTTTTTT. Protein: CASSQFQGVGTGELFF.

This chain uses TRBV6-2 or TRBV6-3 with TRBJ2-7, with D possibly being TRBD1 or TRBD2 (5 bases each). Germline lookup yields CDR1 MNHEY and CDR2 SVGEGT. Trimming stripped 8 bases from V and 8 bases from J, with 22 bases between. This CDR3 has 14 residues. CDR3 sequence (DNA): TGTGCCAGCTACAGAGGACGGGGACCTTACAAGCAGTACTTC. This sequence encodes CASYRGRGPYKQYF.

With respect to this clonotype: The junction differs from germline at one of its ends, possibly a read error. The chain recombines TRBV20-1 with TRBJ2-7; 7 nucleotides line up with TRBD1. Germline assignment: CDR1 DFQATT and CDR2 SNEGSKA (reference sequence). The CDR3 consists of 15 residues. The CDR3 spells CNARDTGTEGREQYF. CDR3 nucleotide sequence: TGCAATGCTAGGGATACCGGGACAGAGGGTCGGGAGCAGTACTTC.

As for this clonotype: Its ends do not fully match the called genes, so a read error is possible. The rearrangement uses TRBV11-3 and TRBJ2-6; perhaps TRBD1 as D (5 bases). The CDR3 is 15 residues long. Germline assignment: CDR1 SGHNT and CDR2 YENEEA. CDR3 amino acids: CASSEVTPGAIVLTF. Written as DNA, the CDR3 is TGTGCCAGCAGCGAAGTCACTCCTGGGGCCATCGTCCTGACATTC.

As for this clonotype: This may come from a read error, since a much larger clone is one base off. V gene TRBV6-2 or TRBV6-3 combines with J gene TRBJ1-1, with D hard to call. This CDR3 comprises 13 residues. Germline CDR1 is MNHEY and CDR2 is SVGEGT. The DNA for the CDR3 is TGTACCAGCAGTGCTCTACGAGGGACTGAAGCTTTCTTT. Translating it yields CTSSALRGTEAFF.

For this clonotype: The germline gene is not matched at one end of the junction; a read error may be the cause. The chain has TRBV20-1 and TRBJ2-7, with D tentatively TRBD1 (6 bases). Per the germline V gene, CDR1 is DFQATT and CDR2 is SNEGSKA (reference sequence). This CDR3 contains 15 residues. CDR3 loop: CNARDTRTVGREQYF. CDR3 coding DNA: TGCAATGCTAGGGATACCAGGACAGTGGGTCGGGAGCAGTACTTC.

Concerning this clonotype itself: A much larger clone is a single base away; this may be a read error. J is TRBJ1-2 and V is TRBV5-4, with D possibly TRBD1 on 5 matching bases. The V gene's germline CDR1 is SGHNT and CDR2 YYREEE (reference sequence). This CDR3 comprises 16 residues. The CDR3 protein is CASSLRMAGWNYDYTF. DNA for the CDR3: TGTGCCAGCAGCTTGAGAATGGCAGGGTGGAACTATGACTACACCTTC.

Comments on this clonotype: This clone may be a read error of a much larger clone one base away. This chain joins TRBV4-1 and TRBJ2-4, with D possibly matching TRBD2 (6 bases). CDR1 is MGHRA, CDR2 YSYEKL, per germline. CDR3 length: 15 amino acids. Deletions cut 4 bases from V and 4 bases from J, with 14 bases between. The CDR3 loop reads CASSRRVSQKNIQYF. The CDR3 bases are TGCGCCAGCAGCCGGAGGGTAAGCCAGAAAAACATTCAGTACTTC.

With regard to this clonotype: The junction and the germline gene differ at one end; a read error may be behind it. The V gene is TRBV6-1, the J gene TRBJ1-1, with a possible D match to TRBD1 (6 bases). The CDR3 has 14 residues. Germline V gene sequence: CDR1 MNHNS, CDR2 SASEGT. The CDR3 DNA reads as TGTGCCAGCAGTGAAGCCCTGGGGGACACTGAAACTTCCTTT. This sequence encodes CASSEALGDTETSF.

This clonotype has only one observation. The rearrangement joins TRBV4-3 to TRBJ2-1; TRBD2 matches at 7 bases. The V gene end was trimmed by 0 bases and the J gene end by 3 bases; junction bases not matched to a gene: 8. The germline gives CDR1 LGHNA, CDR2 YSLEER. The CDR3 has 17 residues. The CDR3, as DNA: TGCGCCAGCAGCCAAGAGGCTAGCGGAAGCCACTACAATGAGCAGTTCTTC. Amino acids: CASSQEASGSHYNEQFF.

A note on this clonotype: The junction departs from germline at one end; a sequencing error may be responsible. J is TRBJ2-3 and V is TRBV11-3; D may correspond to TRBD1 or TRBD2 (5 bases each). Germline CDR1 SGHNT, CDR2 YENEEA. CDR3 length: 15 residues. CDR3 loop: CASSPAEQGAHTQYF. CDR3 sequence (DNA): TGCGCCAGCAGCCCCGCCGAGCAGGGAGCTCATACGCAGTATTTT.

As regards this clonotype: A much more abundant neighbour one base away suggests this may be a read error. V gene TRBV20-1 combines with J gene TRBJ2-7, with TRBD1 as a possible D gene (5 bases). This CDR3 has 13 amino acids. Looked up from germline, CDR1 is DFQATT and CDR2 is SNEGSKA (reference sequence). Trimming stripped 4 bases from V and 3 bases from J, with 13 bases between. The chain's CDR3 is CSAIGIGDYEQYF. CDR3 sequence (DNA): TGCAGTGCTATCGGCATAGGGGACTACGAGCAGTACTTC.

On this clonotype itself: One junction end does not reproduce the germline sequence, and a read error may be involved. The V gene is TRBV11-3, the J gene TRBJ2-1; D is possibly TRBD1 or TRBD2 (6 bases each). This CDR3 is 12 amino acids long. Germline V gene lookup returns CDR1 SGHNT and CDR2 YENEEA. CDR3 sequence reads: CDSSHGGGEQFF. CDR3 DNA: TGTGACAGCAGTCACGGGGGCGGTGAGCAGTTCTTC.

The chain links TRBV11-1 to TRBJ2-7; 9 nucleotides agree with TRBD1. CDR1 SGHAT and CDR2 FQDESV come from the germline V gene (reference sequence). There are 15 residues in the CDR3. The CDR3 nucleotides are TGTGGCAACAGCCGGCACAGGGGGCACTCCTACGAGCAGTACTTC. Translation gives CGNSRHRGHSYEQYF.

This clonotype was detected only a few times. This chain uses TRBV5-4 with TRBJ2-1; 8 bases are a match to TRBD2. Trimming removed 3 bases from V and 6 bases from J; junction bases left unmatched: 11. The CDR3 consists of 16 residues. Germline V gives CDR1 SGHNT, CDR2 YYREEE (reference sequence). The CDR3 region has the DNA TGTGCCAGCAGCTCGGTAGGGACTAGGATGGCCAATGAGCAGTTCTTC. This translates into CASSSVGTRMANEQFF.

As to this clonotype: Its ends do not fully match the called genes, so a read error is possible. V and J are TRBV11-2 and TRBJ2-2, with D perhaps matching TRBD1 (6 bases). This CDR3 is built from 14 residues. Germline V CDR1 and CDR2: SGHAT, FQNNGV. This CDR3 reads CASSLGQATGDLFF. The CDR3 DNA reads as TGTGCCAGCAGCTTAGGACAGGCCACCGGGGACCTGTTTTTT.

The rearrangement uses TRBV6-1 and TRBJ2-3; 7 bases agree with TRBD2. The J segment lost 1 base and the V segment lost 8 bases, leaving 3 bases of the junction unmatched. The germline CDR1 and CDR2 sequences are MNHNS and SASEGT. The CDR3 runs 13 residues. The DNA of the CDR3 is TGTGCCAGCGGTAGCGGGCGCACAGATACGCAGTATTTT. Residues: CASGSGRTDTQYF.

Turning to this clonotype: The CDR3 ends on some other residue instead of the conserved phenylalanine or tryptophan, so this is likely a read error. This chain connects TRBV4-3 to TRBJ1-1; TRBD1 might be the D (5 bases). The CDR3 extends over 16 amino acids. The germline gives CDR1 LGHNA, CDR2 YSLEER. The chain's CDR3 is CASSQDGRGDYTEAFI. As DNA, the CDR3 is TGCGCCAGCAGTCAAGATGGGAGAGGGGATTACACTGAAGCTTTCATT.

Notes on this clonotype: At one boundary the junction diverges from the germline segment, which might be a read error. The chain is built from TRBV20-1 and TRBJ2-1, with 9 bases that match TRBD2. Germline-derived CDR1 and CDR2 are DFQATT and SNEGSKA (reference sequence). CDR3 length: 16 amino acids. The CDR3 nucleotides are TGCAATGCTAGACCTCTAAGTAGCGGGAGATGGAATGAGCAGTTCTTC. Protein sequence: CNARPLSSGRWNEQFF.

CDR3 bases: TGTGCCAGCAGCTCGGATGGAGACTCCCTTCCGTTCTTC. Translated: CASSSDGDSLPFF. This chain joins TRBV28 and TRBJ2-1; no clear D gene. The CDR3 extends over 13 amino acids. Germline lookup yields CDR1 MDHEN and CDR2 SYDVKM. V was cut by 6 bases and J by 15 bases, with 21 bases left in between.

Comments on this clonotype: A read error is possible here, since a much larger clone lies one base away. V is TRBV24-1 and J is TRBJ2-2; D ambiguous. Germline V gene sequence: CDR1 KGHDR, CDR2 SFDVKD. The CDR3 runs 15 residues. Trimming shortened V by 4 bases and J by 7 bases, and 15 bases separated the two germline ends. The CDR3 DNA is TGTGCCACCAGTGAAGGGCACGGTCGCGTCGGGGAGCTGTTTTTT. It specifies CATSEGHGRVGELFF.

This clonotype has ten or more counts. V gene TRBV6-2 or TRBV6-3 combines with J gene TRBJ1-2; D is possibly TRBD1 (5 bases). With 0 bases removed from V and 8 bases from J, the gap between germline ends came to 16 bases. This CDR3 region has 15 residues. Germline CDR1 and CDR2: MNHEY and SVGEGT. CDR3 sequence reads: CASSYSTRDAEGYTF. The CDR3 DNA reads TGTGCCAGCAGTTACTCGACCAGGGACGCCGAGGGCTACACCTTC.

The rearrangement uses TRBV6-5 and TRBJ2-3; D gene unclear. The end of the DNA is better explained by TRBJ1-5, so the J call may be wrong. This CDR3 has 15 amino acids. Germline CDR1 reads MNHEY; CDR2 reads SVGAGI. CDR3 sequence: CASYVAGSSTDTQHF. Here the CDR3 DNA reads TGTGCCAGCTATGTAGCAGGATCTAGCACAGATACGCAGCATTTT.

The V and J genes are TRBV7-9 and TRBJ2-7; TRBD2 agrees at 8 bases. The CDR3 runs to 16 residues. The V gene end was trimmed by 4 bases and the J gene end by 2 bases; junction bases not matched to a gene: 10. Germline loops: CDR1 SEHNR, CDR2 FQNEAQ (reference sequence). CDR3: CASSSVSGGGTYEQYF. CDR3 DNA sequence: TGTGCCAGCAGCTCAGTATCGGGGGGGGGAACCTACGAGCAGTACTTC.

Notes on this clonotype: A much larger clone lies a single base off, so this may be a read error. The rearrangement joins TRBV20-1 to TRBJ1-2; no clear D. Trimming took off 4 bases at V and 0 bases at J, with 6 bases between the two ends. Germline V CDR1 and CDR2: DFQATT, SNEGSKA (reference sequence). The CDR3 spans 12 residues. CDR3 loop: CSAKGANYGYTF. CDR3 sequence (DNA): TGCAGTGCTAAAGGAGCTAACTATGGCTACACCTTC.

The chain is built from TRBV20-1 and TRBJ2-7, with 9 bases that match TRBD2. CDR3 length equals 14 residues. The trim removed 3 bases at V and 8 bases at J, leaving 11 bases unmatched. From germline, CDR1 is DFQATT and CDR2 SNEGSKA (reference sequence). The CDR3 is CSASRLAVTGKQYF. DNA for the CDR3: TGCAGTGCTAGTAGACTAGCGGTTACTGGCAAGCAGTACTTC.

This clonotype was observed a few times. Its ends do not fully match the called genes, so a read error is possible. The chain links TRBV4-3 to TRBJ2-6; D possibly corresponds to TRBD1 (7 bases). The CDR3 extends over 17 amino acids. Germline assignment: CDR1 LGHNA and CDR2 YSLEER. The CDR3 reads CASSRGQEGSGANVLSF. The CDR3 DNA reads TGCGCCAGCAGCCGAGGACAGGAGGGCTCTGGGGCCAACGTCCTGTCTTTC.